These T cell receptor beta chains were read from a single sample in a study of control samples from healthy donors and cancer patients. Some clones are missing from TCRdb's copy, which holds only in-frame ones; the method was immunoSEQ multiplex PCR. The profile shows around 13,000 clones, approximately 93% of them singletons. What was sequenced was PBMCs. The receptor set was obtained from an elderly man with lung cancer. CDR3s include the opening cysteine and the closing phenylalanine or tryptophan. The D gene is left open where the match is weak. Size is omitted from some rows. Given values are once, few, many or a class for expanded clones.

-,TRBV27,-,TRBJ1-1,CASNPNWGTEAFF,TGTGCCAGCAACCCGAACTGGGGCACTGAAGCTTTCTTT
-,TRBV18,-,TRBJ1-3,CASSPASWTSGNTIYF,TGTGCCAGCTCACCAGCCTCTTGGACCTCTGGAAACACCATATATTTT
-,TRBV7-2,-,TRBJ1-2,CASSPQRGQSNYGYTF,TGTGCCAGCAGCCCCCAACGGGGTCAGAGCAACTATGGCTACACCTTC
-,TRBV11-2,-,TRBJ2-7,CASSLDDGSYEQYF,TGTGCCAGCAGCTTAGATGACGGATCCTACGAGCAGTACTTC
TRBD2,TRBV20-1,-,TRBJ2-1,CSASSLAGGNEQFF,TGCAGTGCTAGTAGTCTAGCGGGGGGCAATGAGCAGTTCTTC
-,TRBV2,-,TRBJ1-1,CASSEDRSKAFF,TGTGCCAGCAGTGAAGACAGGAGTAAAGCTTTCTTT
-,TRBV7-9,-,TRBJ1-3,CAINDRGSGNTIYF,TGTGCGATCAACGACCGGGGCTCTGGAAACACCATATATTTT
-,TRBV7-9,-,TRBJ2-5,CASTSYGEETQYF,TGTGCCAGCACCTCGTACGGGGAAGAGACCCAGTACTTC
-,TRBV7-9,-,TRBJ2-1,CASSPGPSYNEQFF,TGTGCCAGCAGCCCGGGACCCTCCTACAATGAGCAGTTCTTC
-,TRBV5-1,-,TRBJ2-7,CASSLATGAAPRYEQYF,TGCGCCAGCAGCTTGGCCACCGGGGCCGCGCCAAGGTACGAGCAGTACTTC
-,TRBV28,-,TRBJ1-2,CASSSGYGYTF,TGTGCCAGCAGTTCGGGATATGGCTACACCTTC
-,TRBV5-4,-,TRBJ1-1,CASSTPGADTEAFF,TGTGCCAGCAGCACACCCGGGGCGGACACTGAAGCTTTCTTT
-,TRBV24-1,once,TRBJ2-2,CATRQGVTGELFF,TGTGCCACCAGGCAGGGCGTCACCGGGGAGCTGTTTTTT
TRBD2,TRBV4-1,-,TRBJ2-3,CASSQVAGGPSTDTQYF,TGCGCCAGCAGCCAAGTAGCGGGGGGGCCAAGCACAGATACGCAGTATTTT
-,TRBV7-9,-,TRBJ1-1,CASSPPAGVAEAFF,TGTGCCAGCAGTCCCCCGGCAGGGGTTGCCGAAGCTTTCTTT
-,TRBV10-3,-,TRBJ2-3,CAISPGTSTDTQYF,TGTGCCATCAGTCCGGGGACTAGCACAGATACGCAGTATTTT
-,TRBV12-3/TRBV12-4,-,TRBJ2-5,CASSPGTVGTQYF,TGTGCCAGCAGCCCTGGTACGGTTGGGACCCAGTACTTC
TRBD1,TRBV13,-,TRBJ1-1,CASSPEGAEIPEAFF,TGTGCCAGCAGCCCGGAGGGGGCAGAGATACCTGAAGCTTTCTTT
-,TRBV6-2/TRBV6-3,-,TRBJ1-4,CASSYGLGEKLFF,TGTGCCAGCAGTTACGGTTTGGGAGAAAAACTGTTTTTT
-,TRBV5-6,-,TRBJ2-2,CASSLLDGELFF,TGTGCCAGCAGCTTGTTGGACGGGGAGCTGTTTTTT
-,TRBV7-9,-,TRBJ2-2,CASSLGQGRSGELFF,TGTGCCAGCAGCTTAGGGCAGGGGCGATCCGGGGAGCTGTTTTTT
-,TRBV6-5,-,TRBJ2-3,CASSPLTGWADTQYF,TGTGCCAGCAGCCCCCTAACGGGGTGGGCAGATACGCAGTATTTT
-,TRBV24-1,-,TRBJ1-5,CATSGTGAEGNQPQHF,TGTGCCACCAGTGGGACGGGGGCGGAAGGCAATCAGCCCCAGCATTTT
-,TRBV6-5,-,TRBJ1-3,CASSFSGASGNTIYF,TGTGCCAGCAGTTTTTCCGGGGCCTCTGGAAACACCATATATTTT
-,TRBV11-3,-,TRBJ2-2,CASSFRDGELFF,TGTGCCAGCAGCTTCCGGGACGGGGAGCTGTTTTTT